This entry describes one TCR beta chain. Random hexamers were used to reverse transcribe an amount of roughly 0.5 to 1 ug RNA. Across 54 Vbeta and 13 Jbeta, immunoSEQ multiplex PCR amplified TCR beta CDR3. Each CDR3 protein is one row after TCRdb ran MiXCR on the immunoSEQ multiplex PCR reads. Among more than 150,000 distinct CDR3 sequences, roughly 95% were seen once, and the ten largest hold 0.14% to 0.15%. The entry originates in a study of CD8 T cells in Susac syndrome. Trimming took 5 bases from V and 5 from J; bases not matched to a gene: 8. The CDR3 length is 13 residues. CDR1 is DFQATT, CDR2 SNEGSKA, per germline (reference sequence). Each multiple sclerosis control was a treatment-naive patient with relapsing-remitting disease that was either stable or active. It was negative isolation that provided the CD8+ and CD4+ T cells, whereas TEMRA cells were enriched by FACS.

The sequence derives from a human donor with multiple sclerosis. Sequencing was performed on CD8+ T cells from PBMCs. V gene TRBV20-1 combines with J gene TRBJ2-5, with 7 bases identical to TRBD1. CDR3 sequence reads: CSAPRDSAETQYF. Written as DNA, the CDR3 is TGCAGTGCTCCCCGGGACAGTGCGGAGACCCAGTACTTC.